This T cell receptor beta chain was found in a study of T cells in Graves' hyperthyroidism and ophthalmopathy. Findings and caveats of the study: The model identified upcoming ophthalmopathy a median about six months ahead of onset. Among thyroid clonotypes expanded above 0.001, most also appeared in blood.

In making diagnoses, clinical symptoms, serum thyroxine and TRAb, thyroid ultrasound and orbital computed tomography were all used. Fresh peripheral blood, 7.5 to 10 ml, yielded the PBMCs. Remarks on this clonotype: Its antigen is not identified.

CDR3 length: 14 residues. Per germline, CDR1 SQVTM and CDR2 ANQGSEA. J lost 2 bases, V lost 6 bases, and 10 bases had no gene match. Using RNA transcripts as the source, TCR beta CDR3 regions were amplified. RT-PCR in the first round (using the HTBI primer set) targeted the TCR CDR3. TCRdb used MiXCR to reprocess the multiplex PCR reads, holding one entry per CDR3 protein. The profile shows roughly 130,000 distinct CDR3 sequences, less than 25% of them singletons. V and J are TRBV29-1 and TRBJ2-7, with 7 bases identical to TRBD2. The TCR was taken from a woman between 45 and 65 years old with Graves' hyperthyroidism that later progressed to Graves' ophthalmopathy. Sequenced sample: blood. CDR3 region: CSVWGGISTYEQYF. As DNA, the CDR3 is TGCAGCGTCTGGGGGGGAATTTCCACCTACGAGCAGTACTTC.